This T cell receptor (beta chain) was documented in a study of blood T cell repertoires in COVID-19. Overall study: Acute-phase and convalescent COVID-19 samples originated in the United States, Italy and Spain. T cells, B-cell-depleted T cells, or PBMCs provided the cDNA or gDNA that served as material.

In germline, CDR1 is SGHDN, CDR2 FVKESK. Germline trimming cut 0 bases from V and 7 bases from J; bases unmatched to any gene: 5. This CDR3 contains 14 residues. How the authors handled the data: Using reference gene primer amplification, nucleated cell counts were estimated. Libraries were prepared by immunoSEQ multiplex PCR; TCRdb keeps only in-frame clonotypes and omits some of them. V and J calls and clone size are those listed in that table; D and trimming were worked out from the DNA. The sample has over 350,000 clones; 80% to 90% are singletons. Sequencing was carried out using peripheral blood. The V and J genes are TRBV14 and TRBJ1-2; TRBD1 matches 7 bases. The source is a woman under 40 with active or convalescent COVID-19. In DNA form, the CDR3 reads TGTGCCAGCAGCCAAGAGAAGGGGGCCCGTGGCTACACCTTC. As protein: CASSQEKGARGYTF.